The T cell receptor (beta chain) under discussion was sequenced for a study of CD8+CD57+ T cells in acquired aplastic anemia listed by TCRdb under 2018. Background for the entire study: A mean of around 3.3 ug of DNA, ranging from about 0.17 to 30 ug, was extracted from sorted CD4+ and CD8+ cells. CD8+CD57+ expansion was defined as a frequency above the mean frequency observed in healthy subjects. Results and caveats for the whole study, not just this receptor: Although under 35 CD8+ CDR3 sequences were shared by patients and controls, these sequences appeared highly expressed in patients and within the immunodominant clones of patients. CD8+ Simpson's diversity did not differ significantly between patients and healthy controls (P=0.060).

Profiling of TCR beta VDJ combinations and CDR3 sequences used genomic DNA as the template. TCR repertoire sequencing was run on an Illumina HiSeq 2000. In the paper's pipeline: TRBV/TRBJ rearrangement plots, CDR3 size and DJ length profiles, and Simpson's diversity index were used to assess repertoires. The most abundant DNA sequence in the deep sequencing data was taken as the immunodominant clone. CDR3 amino acid sequences were checked for sharing across subjects and were also compared against the VDJdb database and published repertoires. The public sequencing data were trimmed at Q25 with fastp and processed into clonotypes with MiXCR by TCRdb, which kept only in-frame beta chains. Rows matching on CDR3 protein sequence are summarized as one entry with the most common DNA and genes. The V and J calls were determined by TCRdb, not by the authors. This sample gives some 150,000 distinct CDR3 sequences in total; roughly half of them show up just once. The top ten constitute 10% to 15% of the sample.

The patients picked for sequencing were ones in whom flow cytometry had shown an expansion of CD8+CD57+ cells. Severe acquired aplastic anemia was diagnosed in all patients according to International Study of Aplastic Anemia and Agranulocytosis and Camitta criteria. No therapy had been received by the patients at the time of blood sampling. In this study, sorted CD4+ and CD8+ T cells from the blood of healthy subjects and of severe aplastic anemia patients had their TCR repertoires deep-sequenced. Patients were enrolled under clinicaltrials.gov protocols 00001620, 01623167, 00001397, 00071045, 00081523 and 00961064 in the USA. Ficoll-Paque density gradient centrifugation was used to isolate peripheral blood mononuclear cells. CD4+ and CD8+ T cells were sorted by FACS or magnetic beads before DNA extraction. CDR1 and CDR2, looked up from the germline V gene, are SGDLS and YYNGEE. The CDR3 covers 16 residues, taking in both the cysteine and the phenylalanine. Only the CDR3 DNA stays, 48 bases, in frame from base 1. V has 2 bases trimmed and J has 7 bases trimmed; junction bases matching no gene number 13.

Regarding this clonotype: Its antigen is not yet known. One base away there is no much larger clone; base qualities are not given.

Input material: sorted CD4+, CD8+, or CD8+CD57+ T cells (not recorded which) from PBMCs. Recombination joined TRBV9 with TRBJ1-2; 8 middle bases align to TRBD1. The sequence was collected from a human donor with aplastic anemia. The nucleotides are TGTGCCAGCAGCGTCAGGGGGCAGGGCGGTGTAAGTGGCTACACCTTC. Translated, it gives CASSVRGQGGVSGYTF.